A single T cell receptor beta chain is shown here with its context. Its specificity is not known. The CDR3 is 12 residues long. CDR1 is MDHEN, CDR2 SYDVKM, per germline. V was shortened by 4 bases and J by 6 bases, with 7 bases between the two germline ends. Measured with immunoSEQ multiplex PCR; TCRdb has only the in-frame clones, and not every one. The repertoire holds 25,000 to 35,000 clones, with about 93% as singletons. The data were obtained in a study of T cell responses to AZD1222 COVID-19 vaccine. General observations from the study: Recipients of AZD1222 seropositive at baseline numbered only 5 or 6. Among vaccine-associated CD4 TCRs, coverage spanned spike, with dominance at 160-218 and 743-854. Most donors were white British, females outnumbered males, and clonal diversity was possibly underestimated.

V and J are TRBV28 and TRBJ1-5, with TRBD1 as a possible D gene (5 bases). The clonotype comes from an adult in good health. Specimen: peripheral blood, collected on day 0 of AZD1222 vaccination. CDR3 nucleotide sequence: TGTGCCAGCAGTTGGGGACCTCAGCCCCAGCATTTT. Its translation: CASSWGPQPQHF. The full variable domain, its missing parts supplied by reference TRBV28 and TRBJ1-5, is DVKVTQSSRYLVKRTGEKVFLECVQDMDHENMFWYRQDPGLGLRLIYFSYDVKMKEKGDIPEGYSVSREKKERFSLILESASTNQTSMYLCASSWGPQPQHFGDGTRLSIL.